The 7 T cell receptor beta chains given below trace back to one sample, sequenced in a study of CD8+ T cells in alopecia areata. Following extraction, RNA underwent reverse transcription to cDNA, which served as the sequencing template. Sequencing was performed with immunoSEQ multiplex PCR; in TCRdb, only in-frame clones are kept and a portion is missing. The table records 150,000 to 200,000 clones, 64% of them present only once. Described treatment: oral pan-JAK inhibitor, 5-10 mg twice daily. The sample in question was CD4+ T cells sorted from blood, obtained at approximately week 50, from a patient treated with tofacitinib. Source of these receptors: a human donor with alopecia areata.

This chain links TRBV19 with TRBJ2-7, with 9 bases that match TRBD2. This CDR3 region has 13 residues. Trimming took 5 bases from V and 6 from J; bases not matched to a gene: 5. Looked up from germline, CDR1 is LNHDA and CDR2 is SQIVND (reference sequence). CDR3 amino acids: CASSLGLAGEQYF. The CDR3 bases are TGTGCCAGTAGTTTGGGACTAGCTGGCGAGCAGTACTTC.

This chain's CDR3 is CAWRLAGAHEQYF. CDR3 sequence (DNA): TGTGCCTGGAGACTAGCGGGGGCTCACGAGCAGTACTTC. The rearrangement links TRBV30 to TRBJ2-7, with 11 bases fitting TRBD2. The CDR3 extends over 13 amino acids. Looked up from germline, CDR1 is GTSNPN and CDR2 is SVGIG (reference sequence). The J segment lost 5 bases and the V segment lost 3 bases, leaving 3 bases of the junction unmatched.

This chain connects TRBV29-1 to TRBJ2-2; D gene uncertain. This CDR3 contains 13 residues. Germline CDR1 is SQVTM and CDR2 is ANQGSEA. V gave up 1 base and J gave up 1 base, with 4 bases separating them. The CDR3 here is CSVEGGNTGELFF. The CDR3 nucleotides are TGCAGCGTTGAAGGGGGGAACACCGGGGAGCTGTTTTTT.

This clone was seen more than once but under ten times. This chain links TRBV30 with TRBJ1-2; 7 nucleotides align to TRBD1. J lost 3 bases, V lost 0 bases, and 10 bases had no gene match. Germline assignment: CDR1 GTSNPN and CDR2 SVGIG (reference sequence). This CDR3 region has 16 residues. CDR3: CAWSVRGRQGYYGYTF. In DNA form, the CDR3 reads TGTGCCTGGAGTGTACGGGGTAGACAGGGCTACTATGGCTACACCTTC.

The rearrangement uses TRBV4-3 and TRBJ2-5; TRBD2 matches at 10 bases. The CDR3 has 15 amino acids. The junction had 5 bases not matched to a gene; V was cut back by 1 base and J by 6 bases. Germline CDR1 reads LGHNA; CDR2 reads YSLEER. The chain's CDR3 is CASSQVASGGQTQYF. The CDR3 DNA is TGCGCCAGCAGCCAAGTGGCTAGCGGGGGTCAGACCCAGTACTTC.

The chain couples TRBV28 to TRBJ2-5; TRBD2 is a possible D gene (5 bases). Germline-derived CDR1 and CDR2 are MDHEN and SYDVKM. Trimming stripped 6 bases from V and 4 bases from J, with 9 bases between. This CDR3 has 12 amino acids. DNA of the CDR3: TGTGCCAGCAGCCCAGCGGTAGAGACCCAGTACTTC. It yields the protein CASSPAVETQYF. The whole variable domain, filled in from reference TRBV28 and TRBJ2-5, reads DVKVTQSSRYLVKRTGEKVFLECVQDMDHENMFWYRQDPGLGLRLIYFSYDVKMKEKGDIPEGYSVSREKKERFSLILESASTNQTSMYLCASSPAVETQYFGPGTRLLVL.

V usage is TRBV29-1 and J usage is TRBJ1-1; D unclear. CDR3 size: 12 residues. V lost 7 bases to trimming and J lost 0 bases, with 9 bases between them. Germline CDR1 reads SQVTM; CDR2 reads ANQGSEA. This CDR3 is CSGGRLNTEAFF. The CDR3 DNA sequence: TGCAGCGGCGGACGGTTGAACACTGAAGCTTTCTTT.